These T cell receptor beta chains were read from a single sample in a study of OX40 agonist ivuxolimab in advanced cancers. TCRdb keeps only in-frame clones here, not all; method: immunoSEQ multiplex PCR. The top ten clones hold approximately 16% of a sample with about 40,000 clones, 70% to 90% of them seen once. Sequences were derived from CD4+ or CD8+ T cells sorted from blood, sampled in a trial of the OX40 agonist ivuxolimab. Receptor source: an adult with an advanced solid tumor such as melanoma, head and neck, liver or kidney cancer. Each CDR3 is given with its conserved first and last residue. Each record gives: clone size, V gene, D gene, J gene, CDR3 protein, CDR3 DNA. The D gene is left open where the match is weak. Clone size is stated in some rows and not others, as once, few, many or a class when expanded.

.	TRBV30	.	TRBJ2-7	CAWETTGDEQYF	TGTGCCTGGGAAACGACCGGGGACGAGCAGTACTTC
.	TRBV29-1	.	TRBJ2-1	CSVESSRRPSSYNEQFF	TGCAGCGTTGAGTCCTCTCGCAGACCAAGCTCCTACAATGAGCAGTTCTTC
.	TRBV30	.	TRBJ2-5	CAWSVRESPERETQYF	TGTGCCTGGAGTGTACGTGAGAGCCCCGAGCGGGAGACCCAGTACTTC
few	TRBV29-1	.	TRBJ1-2	CSVEGASRTLYGYTF	TGCAGCGTTGAAGGGGCGAGCAGGACCCTGTATGGCTACACCTTC
.	TRBV7-2	.	TRBJ2-3	CASSIPAGTFTDTQYF	TGTGCCAGCAGCATCCCAGCGGGTACCTTCACAGATACGCAGTATTTT
.	TRBV7-3	TRBD1	TRBJ2-7	CASSLGQGSFYEQYF	TGTGCCAGCAGCTTGGGACAGGGGTCTTTCTACGAGCAGTACTTC
.	TRBV14	TRBD2	TRBJ2-7	CASRETGTRAYEQYF	TGTGCCAGCAGGGAAACCGGGACTAGGGCCTACGAGCAGTACTTC
.	TRBV25-1	TRBD1	TRBJ1-5	CASSLFGTGLNQPQHF	TGTGCCAGCAGTTTATTCGGGACAGGGTTAAATCAGCCCCAGCATTTT
.	TRBV6-5	TRBD1	TRBJ1-4	CASSSRGGQPNEKLFF	TGTGCCAGCAGTTCACGGGGGGGACAGCCAAATGAAAAACTGTTTTTT
.	TRBV27	.	TRBJ1-5	CASSSRSSGQPQHF	TGTGCCAGCAGTTCCAGGTCATCAGGCCAGCCCCAGCATTTT
.	TRBV4-3	.	TRBJ1-4	CASSPRDGNEKLFF	TGCGCCAGCAGCCCCCGGGATGGTAATGAAAAACTGTTTTTT
.	TRBV19	.	TRBJ1-5	CASSIDPDKDYQPQHF	TGTGCCAGTAGTATCGACCCGGACAAGGATTATCAGCCCCAGCATTTT
.	TRBV27	TRBD1	TRBJ2-3	CASSRFTTAPGQGPDTQYF	TGTGCCAGCAGTCGATTCACAACCGCCCCGGGACAGGGGCCAGATACGCAGTATTTT
.	TRBV7-7	TRBD2	TRBJ2-7	CASSTTRSGGGLSRDEQYF	TGTGCTAGCAGCACCACTCGGTCGGGGGGTGGCCTGAGCAGGGACGAGCAGTACTTC
.	TRBV9	.	TRBJ1-1	CASSVWGAGATEAFF	TGTGCCAGCAGCGTATGGGGGGCTGGAGCCACTGAAGCTTTCTTT
.	TRBV5-4	.	TRBJ2-7	CASSARFSRDSYEQYF	TGTGCCAGCAGCGCCCGATTCTCCCGGGACTCCTACGAGCAGTACTTC
.	TRBV14	.	TRBJ2-7	CASSLPRAGPSSYEQYF	TGTGCCAGCAGCCTCCCCCGGGCAGGGCCGAGCTCCTACGAGCAGTACTTC
.	TRBV4-2	.	TRBJ1-2	CASSQEVGQSNYGYTF	TGTGCCAGCAGCCAAGAGGTTGGACAGTCTAACTATGGCTACACCTTC
.	TRBV15	.	TRBJ1-2	CATSGFWAAEGQGYGYTF	TGTGCCACCAGCGGCTTTTGGGCAGCGGAAGGCCAAGGATATGGCTACACCTTC
once	TRBV7-9	.	TRBJ1-2	CASRQDGYTF	TGTGCCAGTAGACAGGATGGCTACACCTTC
.	TRBV19	.	TRBJ2-7	CASSIAQSGPRSYEQYF	TGTGCCAGTAGTATAGCCCAATCCGGGCCGCGCTCCTACGAGCAGTACTTC
.	TRBV5-4	.	TRBJ2-1	CASSLVENEQFF	TGTGCCAGCAGCTTGGTGGAAAATGAGCAGTTCTTC
.	TRBV9	TRBD2	TRBJ2-2	CASRLAGGTGELFF	TGTGCCAGCCGATTAGCGGGAGGGACCGGGGAGCTGTTTTTT
.	TRBV29-1	TRBD1	TRBJ1-4	CSVGHVRDRGTNEKLFF	TGCAGCGTTGGGCATGTCCGGGACAGGGGAACTAATGAAAAACTGTTTTTT
.	TRBV5-4	TRBD2	TRBJ2-1	CASSPLLAGGVYNEQFF	TGTGCCAGCAGCCCCCTACTAGCGGGAGGGGTTTACAATGAGCAGTTCTTC
.	TRBV4-3	TRBD1	TRBJ1-1	CASSQDLDRVNTEAFF	TGCGCCAGCAGCCAAGATCTTGACAGGGTGAACACTGAAGCTTTCTTT
once	TRBV7-3	.	TRBJ2-3	CASSLTLGSTDTQYF	TGTGCCAGCAGCTTAACGCTGGGGAGCACAGATACGCAGTATTTT
.	TRBV5-1	.	TRBJ2-7	CASSRRGLAISYEQYF	TGCGCCAGCAGCCGGCGGGGCCTAGCCATCTCCTACGAGCAGTACTTC
.	TRBV19	.	TRBJ2-3	CASSSKPPADTQYF	TGTGCCAGTAGTTCTAAACCACCCGCAGATACGCAGTATTTT
.	TRBV13	.	TRBJ2-7	CASSPGTDYEQYF	TGTGCCAGCAGCCCTGGGACGGATTACGAGCAGTACTTC
.	TRBV4-1	.	TRBJ2-3	CASSPYLARGTRTDTQYF	TGCGCCAGCAGCCCCTACCTAGCTCGAGGGACCCGCACAGATACGCAGTATTTT
.	TRBV27	.	TRBJ2-5	CASSLSFGQQETQYF	TGTGCCAGCAGTTTATCGTTTGGACAACAAGAGACCCAGTACTTC
.	TRBV27	.	TRBJ2-7	CASSYFEGLEQYF	TGTGCCAGCAGTTACTTTGAGGGGCTCGAGCAGTACTTC
.	TRBV5-6	.	TRBJ2-5	CASSLGGDPGWTQYF	TGTGCCAGCAGCTTGGGAGGGGACCCCGGGTGGACCCAGTACTTC
.	TRBV7-9	.	TRBJ2-7	CASSLVGGTKDEQYF	TGTGCCAGCAGCTTAGTTGGGGGGACGAAGGACGAGCAGTACTTC
once	TRBV11-2	.	TRBJ2-7	CASSLDRSYEQYF	TGTGCCAGCAGCTTAGACCGCAGCTACGAGCAGTACTTC
.	TRBV6-4	.	TRBJ2-7	CASKLNRLVSSYEQYF	TGTGCCAGCAAATTAAACCGCCTTGTCAGTTCCTACGAGCAGTACTTC
.	TRBV6-4	TRBD2	TRBJ2-3	CASSDRGLAGVDTQYF	TGTGCCAGCAGTGACCGAGGACTAGCGGGAGTGGATACGCAGTATTTT
.	TRBV9	TRBD1	TRBJ2-7	CASSAEGQGYEQYF	TGTGCCAGCAGCGCGGAGGGACAGGGCTACGAGCAGTACTTC
.	TRBV7-4	.	TRBJ1-5	CASSFEGQGPRPQHF	TGTGCCAGCAGCTTCGAGGGGCAGGGTCCAAGGCCCCAGCATTTT
.	TRBV5-6	.	TRBJ2-1	CASSLDGGNGYNEQFF	TGTGCCAGCAGCTTGGACGGCGGGAACGGCTACAATGAGCAGTTCTTC
once	TRBV10-3	TRBD2	TRBJ2-2	CAISVSGGYTGELFF	TGTGCCATCAGTGTAAGCGGGGGGTACACCGGGGAGCTGTTTTTT
.	TRBV9	.	TRBJ2-7	CASSSDRPYEQYF	TGTGCCAGCAGCTCCGACAGGCCTTACGAGCAGTACTTC
once	TRBV19	.	TRBJ1-2	CASSIASGRVYGYTF	TGTGCCAGTAGTATAGCGTCCGGAAGAGTCTATGGCTACACCTTC
once	TRBV15	.	TRBJ2-7	CATSLGRNYEQYF	TGTGCCACCAGTCTGGGACGAAACTACGAGCAGTACTTC
.	TRBV6-1	TRBD1	TRBJ1-2	CASSPGQLNGYTF	TGTGCCAGCAGTCCGGGACAGTTAAATGGCTACACCTTC
many	TRBV7-8	.	TRBJ1-6	CASSLDGTATYGSPLHF	TGTGCCAGCAGCTTAGATGGGACCGCCACTTATGGATCACCCCTCCACTTT
.	TRBV21-1	.	TRBJ1-3	CASSKGAGDRSGNTIYF	TGTGCCAGCAGCAAAGGGGCAGGGGACCGCTCTGGAAACACCATATATTTT
.	TRBV19	TRBD2	TRBJ2-1	CASSMSAGGPHEQFF	TGTGCCAGTAGTATGTCGGCGGGAGGGCCACATGAGCAGTTCTTC
.	TRBV7-2	.	TRBJ2-2	CASSNRGRFSGELFF	TGTGCCAGCAGCAATAGGGGGAGATTTTCCGGGGAGCTGTTTTTT
.	TRBV14	.	TRBJ1-1	CASSSGGALYTEAFF	TGTGCCAGCAGCAGCGGTGGGGCCCTCTACACTGAAGCTTTCTTT
.	TRBV7-9	.	TRBJ1-2	CASSPGIAGYGYTF	TGTGCCAGCAGCCCCGGGATAGCCGGTTATGGCTACACCTTC
.	TRBV11-2	.	TRBJ2-3	CASSSYRVLSTDTQYF	TGTGCCAGCAGCTCCTACAGGGTACTCAGCACAGATACGCAGTATTTT
.	TRBV9	.	TRBJ2-3	CASSVSWKADTQYF	TGTGCCAGCAGCGTCAGCTGGAAGGCAGATACGCAGTATTTT
few	TRBV4-3	.	TRBJ1-6	CASSQDWTRVDSPLHF	TGCGCCAGCAGCCAAGACTGGACCAGGGTAGATTCACCCCTCCACTTT
.	TRBV5-6	.	TRBJ2-7	CASSMDILSYEQYF	TGTGCCAGCAGCATGGACATACTCTCCTACGAGCAGTACTTC
.	TRBV9	.	TRBJ1-6	CASSTGLSYNSPLHF	TGTGCCAGCAGCACGGGGCTCTCCTATAATTCACCCCTCCACTTT
.	TRBV5-6	.	TRBJ2-2	CASNGPLGTGELFF	TGTGCCAGCAACGGCCCTCTTGGCACCGGGGAGCTGTTTTTT
few	TRBV7-3	.	TRBJ2-2	CASSFWDGELFF	TGTGCCAGCAGCTTCTGGGACGGGGAGCTGTTTTTT